This T cell receptor (beta chain) was identified during a study of T cells in Graves' hyperthyroidism and ophthalmopathy. Across the whole study: Peripheral blood was drawn at first diagnosis, prior to all treatment.

Subjects aged 18 to 65 presented with newly diagnosed hyperthyroidism of less than 2 months' duration. The source of the PBMCs was 8.5 to 10 ml of fresh peripheral blood. The CDR3 extends over 15 amino acids. Per germline, CDR1 SGHAT and CDR2 FQNNGV. Trimming at V came to 5 bases and at J to 7 bases, leaving 8 bases not matched to a gene. This clonotype showed up just a few times. TCR beta CDR3 regions were amplified from RNA. Researchers ran a first-round RT-PCR on the TCR CDR3 using the HTBI primer set. A single record per CDR3 protein comes from TCRdb applying MiXCR to the multiplex PCR reads. In the table there are approximately 610,000 distinct CDR3 sequences, around 17% of which are singletons.

The material sequenced was blood. The receptor comes from a woman younger than 35 with Graves' hyperthyroidism. The rearrangement joins TRBV11-2 to TRBJ1-4; TRBD1 matches at 9 bases. The CDR3 spells CASSHFTGGGEKLFF. In nucleotides, the CDR3 is TGTGCCAGCAGCCATTTTACAGGGGGCGGTGAAAAACTGTTTTTT.